This T cell receptor (beta chain) was documented in a study of a mutant IDH1 vaccine in newly diagnosed glioma. CDR1 and CDR2 from the germline V gene are GTSNPN and SVGIG (reference sequence). CDR3 length: 14 amino acids. V gave up 1 base and J gave up 5 bases, with 13 bases separating them. The time point: baseline, week 1 (first vaccination visit). The treatment here: pre-vaccination baseline after standard-of-care therapy. The method was immunoSEQ multiplex PCR; TCRdb's version includes in-frame clones alone and lacks a portion of them. The sample yields about 27,000 clones, 93% seen once. The specimen was PBMCs, collected from a glioma patient treated with radiotherapy, temozolomide or both. The sequence was obtained from a man aged 35-49 years with glioma. The rearrangement uses TRBV30 and TRBJ2-3; tentatively, D is TRBD1 (6 bases). The CDR3 loop is CAWSGGTIRDTQYF. The CDR3 DNA reads as TGTGCCTGGAGTGGGGGGACAATCAGAGATACGCAGTATTTT. The full variable domain, completed using reference TRBV30 and TRBJ2-3, is SQTIHQWPATLVQPVGSPLSLECTVEGTSNPNLYWYRQAAGRGLQLLFYSVGIGQISSEVPQNLSASRPQDRQFILSSKKLLLSDSGFYLCAWSGGTIRDTQYFGPGTRLTVL.